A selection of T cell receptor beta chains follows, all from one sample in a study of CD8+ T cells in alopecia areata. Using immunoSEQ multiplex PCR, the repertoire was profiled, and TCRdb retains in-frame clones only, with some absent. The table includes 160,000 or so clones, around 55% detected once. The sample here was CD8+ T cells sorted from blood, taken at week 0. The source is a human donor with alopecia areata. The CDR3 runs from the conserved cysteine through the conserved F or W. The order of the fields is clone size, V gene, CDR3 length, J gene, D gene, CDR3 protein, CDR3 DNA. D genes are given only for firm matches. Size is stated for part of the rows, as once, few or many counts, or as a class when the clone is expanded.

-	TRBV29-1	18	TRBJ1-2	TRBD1	CSAKPDYTDGQGGYGYTF	TGCAGCGCAAAGCCGGATTATACGGACGGACAGGGAGGCTATGGCTACACCTTC
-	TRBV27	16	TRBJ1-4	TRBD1	CASSRGDRGFGEKLFF	TGTGCCAGCAGTCGCGGGGACAGGGGGTTCGGCGAAAAACTGTTTTTT
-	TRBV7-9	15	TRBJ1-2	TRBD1	CASSFGMGQDYGYTF	TGTGCCAGCAGCTTCGGCATGGGACAGGACTATGGCTACACCTTC
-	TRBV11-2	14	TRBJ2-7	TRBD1	CASSFSQGAYEQYF	TGTGCCAGCAGCTTTTCCCAGGGGGCTTACGAGCAGTACTTC
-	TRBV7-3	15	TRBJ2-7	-	CASSLTGRGIHEQYF	TGTGCCAGCAGCCTGACAGGCCGGGGGATTCACGAGCAGTACTTC
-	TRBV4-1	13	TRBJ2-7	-	CASSPGRLYEQYF	TGCGCCAGCAGCCCAGGAAGACTCTACGAGCAGTACTTC
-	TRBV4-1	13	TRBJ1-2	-	CASSQGGTYGYTF	TGCGCCAGCAGCCAAGGGGGCACCTATGGCTACACCTTC
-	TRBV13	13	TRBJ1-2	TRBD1	CASSTTGAVGYTF	TGTGCCAGCAGCACAACAGGGGCGGTGGGCTACACCTTC
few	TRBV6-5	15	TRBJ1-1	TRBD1	CASSYLGQGGTEAFF	TGTGCCAGCAGTTACCTGGGGCAGGGGGGCACTGAAGCTTTCTTT
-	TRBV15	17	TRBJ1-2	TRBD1	CATSSLNQPGQTYGYTF	TGTGCCACCAGCAGTCTGAACCAACCGGGACAGACTTATGGCTACACCTTC
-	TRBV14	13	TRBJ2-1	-	CASSQDHGTEQFF	TGTGCCAGCAGCCAAGATCACGGGACTGAGCAGTTCTTC
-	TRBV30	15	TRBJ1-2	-	CAWSEPGHQAYGYTF	TGTGCCTGGAGTGAACCGGGACACCAGGCCTATGGCTACACCTTC
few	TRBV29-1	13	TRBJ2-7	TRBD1	CSVEGQGAYEQYF	TGCAGCGTTGAAGGACAGGGGGCCTACGAGCAGTACTTC
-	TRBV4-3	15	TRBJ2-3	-	CASSQDPSGTNTQYF	TGCGCCAGCAGCCAAGATCCCTCAGGGACGAATACGCAGTATTTT
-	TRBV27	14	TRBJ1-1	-	CASSASGLNTEAFF	TGTGCCAGCAGTGCATCCGGGTTGAACACTGAAGCTTTCTTT
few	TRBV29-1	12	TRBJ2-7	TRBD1	CSVPGQGYEQYF	TGCAGCGTGCCGGGACAGGGGTACGAGCAGTACTTC
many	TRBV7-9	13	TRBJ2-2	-	CASSDPYTGELFF	TGTGCCAGCAGTGACCCCTACACCGGGGAGCTGTTTTTT
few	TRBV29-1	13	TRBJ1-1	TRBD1	CSAYRGMNTEAFF	TGCAGCGCGTACAGGGGGATGAACACTGAAGCTTTCTTT
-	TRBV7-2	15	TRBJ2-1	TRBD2	CASSPLAGDYNEQFF	TGTGCCAGCAGCCCCCTAGCGGGGGACTACAATGAGCAGTTCTTC
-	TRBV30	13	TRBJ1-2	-	CAWGPDRHGGYTF	TGTGCCTGGGGCCCAGACAGACATGGTGGCTACACCTTC
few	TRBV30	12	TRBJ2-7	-	CAWSETNYEQYF	TGTGCCTGGAGTGAGACGAACTACGAGCAGTACTTC
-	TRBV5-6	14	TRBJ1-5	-	CASSLRGGVTPQHF	TGTGCCAGCAGCTTAAGGGGGGGCGTTACGCCCCAGCATTTT
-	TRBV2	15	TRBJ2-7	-	CASRDMTVNSYEQYF	TGTGCCAGCAGGGACATGACAGTGAACTCCTACGAGCAGTACTTC
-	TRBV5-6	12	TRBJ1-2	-	CASSLGGGGYTF	TGTGCCAGCAGCTTGGGGGGCGGAGGCTACACCTTC
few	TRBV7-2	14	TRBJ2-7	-	CASSSGAGSYEQYF	TGTGCCAGCAGCTCGGGGGCGGGCAGCTACGAGCAGTACTTC
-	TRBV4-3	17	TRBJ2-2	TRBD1	CASSHEPGTGDTGELFF	TGCGCCAGCAGCCATGAACCCGGGACAGGGGACACCGGGGAGCTGTTTTTT
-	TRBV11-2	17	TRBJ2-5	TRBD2	CASSLFASGGPSGTQYF	TGTGCCAGCAGCTTGTTTGCTAGCGGGGGACCGAGCGGGACCCAGTACTTC
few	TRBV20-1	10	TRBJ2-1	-	CSAGAGEQFF	TGCAGTGCCGGAGCTGGAGAGCAGTTCTTC
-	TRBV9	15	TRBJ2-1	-	CASSVDSGRGNEQFF	TGTGCCAGCAGCGTAGATAGTGGCAGGGGCAATGAGCAGTTCTTC
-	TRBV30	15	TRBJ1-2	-	CAWSPSGFGDLGYTF	TGTGCCTGGAGTCCTTCAGGGTTCGGCGATTTGGGCTACACCTTC
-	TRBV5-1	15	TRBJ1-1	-	CASSLWTDRNTEAFF	TGCGCCAGCAGCTTATGGACAGACAGGAACACTGAAGCTTTCTTT
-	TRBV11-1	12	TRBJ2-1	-	CASSSELNEQFF	TGTGCCAGCAGCTCGGAACTCAATGAGCAGTTCTTC
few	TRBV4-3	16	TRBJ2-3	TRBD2	CASSQDPPGGRDTQYF	TGCGCCAGCAGCCAAGATCCCCCGGGGGGGCGAGATACGCAGTATTTT
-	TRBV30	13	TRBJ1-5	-	CAWSPGSNQPQHF	TGTGCCTGGAGTCCGGGTAGCAATCAGCCCCAGCATTTT
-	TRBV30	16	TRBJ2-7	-	CAWSKEGRTSGYEQYF	TGTGCCTGGAGTAAAGAGGGGCGGACGTCCGGCTACGAGCAGTACTTC
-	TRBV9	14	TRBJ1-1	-	CASSVGNSNTEAFF	TGTGCCAGCAGCGTAGGGAACAGCAACACTGAAGCTTTCTTT
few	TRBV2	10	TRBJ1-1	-	CASRAGEAFF	TGTGCCAGCAGGGCAGGGGAAGCTTTCTTT
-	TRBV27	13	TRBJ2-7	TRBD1	CASSFGDSNEQYF	TGTGCCAGCAGTTTCGGGGACAGCAACGAGCAGTACTTC
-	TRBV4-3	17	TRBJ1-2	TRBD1	CASSQTQQGAFSEGYTF	TGCGCCAGCAGCCAAACGCAACAGGGGGCTTTCTCCGAAGGCTACACCTTC
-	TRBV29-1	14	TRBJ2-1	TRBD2	CSVGGTSGVGEQFF	TGCAGCGTTGGGGGGACTAGCGGGGTCGGTGAGCAGTTCTTC
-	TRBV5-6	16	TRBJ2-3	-	CASSLSRDTYTDTQYF	TGTGCCAGCAGCTTGTCAAGGGACACATACACAGATACGCAGTATTTT
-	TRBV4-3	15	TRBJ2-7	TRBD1	CASSQDTWTGYEQYF	TGCGCCAGCAGCCAAGACACCTGGACAGGGTACGAGCAGTACTTC
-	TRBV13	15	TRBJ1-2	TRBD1	CASSPRPGTGNGYTF	TGTGCCAGCAGCCCCCGTCCCGGGACAGGGAATGGCTACACCTTC
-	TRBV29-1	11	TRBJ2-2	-	CSVVVDGELFF	TGCAGCGTTGTGGTCGACGGGGAGCTGTTTTTT
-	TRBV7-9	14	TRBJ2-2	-	CASSPDRNTGELFF	TGTGCCAGCAGCCCAGACAGGAACACCGGGGAGCTGTTTTTT
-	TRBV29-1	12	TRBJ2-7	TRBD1	CSVEDRDYEQYF	TGCAGCGTGGAAGACAGGGACTACGAGCAGTACTTC
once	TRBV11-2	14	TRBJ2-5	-	CASSAQGGSETQYF	TGTGCCAGCAGCGCGCAGGGGGGATCCGAGACCCAGTACTTC
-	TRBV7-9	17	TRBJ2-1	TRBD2	CASSHPTSGGSYNEQFF	TGTGCCAGCAGCCACCCGACTAGCGGGGGCTCCTACAATGAGCAGTTCTTC